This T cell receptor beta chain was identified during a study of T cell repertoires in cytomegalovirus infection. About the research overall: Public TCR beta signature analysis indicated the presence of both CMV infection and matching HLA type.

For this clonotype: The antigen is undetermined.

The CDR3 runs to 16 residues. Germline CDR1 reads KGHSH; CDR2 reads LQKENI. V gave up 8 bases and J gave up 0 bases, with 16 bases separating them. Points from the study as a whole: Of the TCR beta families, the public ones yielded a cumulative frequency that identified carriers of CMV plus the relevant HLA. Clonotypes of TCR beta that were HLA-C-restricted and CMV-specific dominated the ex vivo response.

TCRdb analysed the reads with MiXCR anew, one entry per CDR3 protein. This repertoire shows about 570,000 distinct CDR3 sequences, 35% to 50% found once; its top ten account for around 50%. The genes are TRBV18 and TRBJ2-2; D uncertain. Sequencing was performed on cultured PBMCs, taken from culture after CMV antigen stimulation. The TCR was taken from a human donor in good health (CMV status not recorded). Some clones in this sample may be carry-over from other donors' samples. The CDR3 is CASPQRQTSNTGELFF. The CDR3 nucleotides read TGTGCCAGCCCTCAGAGGCAGACCTCGAACACCGGGGAGCTGTTTTTT. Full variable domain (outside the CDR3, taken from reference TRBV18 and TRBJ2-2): NAGVMQNPRHLVRRRGQEARLRCSPMKGHSHVYWYRQLPEEGLKFMVYLQKENIIDESGMPKERFSAEFPKEGPSILRIQQVVRGDSAAYFCASPQRQTSNTGELFFGEGSRLTVL.